The clone carrying this TCR beta chain has a count of ten or more. What it recognizes is unknown. Germline V gene data show CDR1 as SGHVS and CDR2 as FQNEAQ. The V and J ends lost 1 base and 4 bases respectively, with 9 bases between them. The CDR3 spans 14 residues. The source of the sample is a study of early T cells in non-severe SARS-CoV-2 infection. Study details: Sequencing targeted bulk RNA from unsorted whole blood, leaving chains unpaired.

Individual cDNA molecules received unique molecular identifiers during library preparation. One entry per CDR3 protein results from TCRdb running MiXCR on the 5' RACE reads. The table shows around 83,000 distinct CDR3 sequences, with around 9.3% occurring only once. Findings and limits, study-wide: Database matching using VDJdb favored anti-spike CD8 responses, with private and CD4 specificities left missing.

The TCR originated in an adult who was a healthcare worker with PCR-confirmed SARS-CoV-2 infection or an uninfected control (not recorded which). The sequences come from whole blood, collected at baseline. V usage is TRBV7-8 and J usage is TRBJ2-3; the D is unclear. In nucleotides, the CDR3 is TGTGCCAGCAGCTTAGGGACCGGAGCAGATACGCAGTATTTT. Its protein product is CASSLGTGADTQYF.